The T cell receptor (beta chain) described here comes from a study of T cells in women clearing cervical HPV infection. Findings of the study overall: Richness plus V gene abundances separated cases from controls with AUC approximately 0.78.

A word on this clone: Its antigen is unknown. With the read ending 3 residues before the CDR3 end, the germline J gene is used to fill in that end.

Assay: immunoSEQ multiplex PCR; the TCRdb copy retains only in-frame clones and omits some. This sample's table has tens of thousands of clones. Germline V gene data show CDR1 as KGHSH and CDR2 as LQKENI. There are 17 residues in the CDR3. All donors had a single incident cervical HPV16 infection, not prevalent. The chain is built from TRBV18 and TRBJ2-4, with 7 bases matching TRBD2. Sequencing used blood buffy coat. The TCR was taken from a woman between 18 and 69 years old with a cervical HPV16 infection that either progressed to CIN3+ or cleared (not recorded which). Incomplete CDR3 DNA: TGTGCCAGCTCACCGGGGGGGAGGAGGCTAGAAGACTATGGT. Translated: CASSPGGRRLEDYG. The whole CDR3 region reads CASSPGGRRLEDYGQYF.